This T cell receptor (beta chain) was obtained from a study of CD8+ T cells in alopecia areata. Turning to the study itself: Those patients who were treated received oral tofacitinib, which was given at 5 to 10 mg twice daily for moderate-to-severe alopecia areata.

The treatment: oral pan-JAK inhibitor, 5-10 mg twice daily. Sequencing used cDNA as its template, made by extracting RNA and reverse transcribing it. The table came from immunoSEQ multiplex PCR; TCRdb's copy has only in-frame clones and leaves some out. The sample shows 150,000 to 200,000 clones, 58% of them seen only once. With 5 bases removed from V and 11 bases from J, the gap between germline ends came to 13 bases. The V gene's germline CDR1 is SGHTA and CDR2 FQGNSA. The CDR3 contains 12 residues. The rearrangement joins TRBV7-2 to TRBJ2-1; D gene ambiguous. The source was CD4+ T cells sorted from blood, collected between weeks 55 and 70, from a patient treated with tofacitinib. The receptor was derived from a human donor with alopecia areata. The CDR3 DNA reads as TGTGCCAGCAGCCCAGAGGTGGGGAAGCAGTTCTTC. This translates into CASSPEVGKQFF. The whole variable domain, remainder taken from reference TRBV7-2 and TRBJ2-1, is GAGVSQSPSNKVTEKGKDVELRCDPISGHTALYWYRQSLGQGLEFLIYFQGNSAPDKSGLPSDRFSAERTGGSVSTLTIQRTQQEDSAVYLCASSPEVGKQFFGPGTRLTVL.